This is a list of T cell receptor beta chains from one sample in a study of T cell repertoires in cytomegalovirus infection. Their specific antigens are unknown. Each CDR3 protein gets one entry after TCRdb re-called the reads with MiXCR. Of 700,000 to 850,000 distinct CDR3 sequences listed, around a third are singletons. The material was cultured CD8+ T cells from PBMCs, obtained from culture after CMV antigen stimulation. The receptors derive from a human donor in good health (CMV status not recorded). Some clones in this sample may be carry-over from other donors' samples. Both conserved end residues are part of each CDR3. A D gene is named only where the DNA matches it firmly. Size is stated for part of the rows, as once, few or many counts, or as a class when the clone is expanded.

DNA: TGTGCCAGCAGCTTCCAGGGGGGGGAGCAGTTCTTC
CDR3: CASSFQGGEQFF
D: .
J: TRBJ2-1
size: .
V: TRBV5-6

DNA: TGTGCCAGCAGTTTGGGCTATGGCTACACCTTC
CDR3: CASSLGYGYTF
D: .
J: TRBJ1-2
size: many
V: TRBV12-3/TRBV12-4

DNA: TGTGCCAGCAGTATAGGGGCAACAGGGTTCGAGACCCAGTACTTC
CDR3: CASSIGATGFETQYF
D: .
J: TRBJ2-5
size: many
V: TRBV7-2

DNA: TGTGCCAGCAATCCGGGACCCGCGAGCTCCTACGAGCAGTACTTC
CDR3: CASNPGPASSYEQYF
D: .
J: TRBJ2-7
size: .
V: TRBV6-6

DNA: TGTGCCAGCAGTGAATTAGGCGGACATCACACTGAAGCTTTCTTT
CDR3: CASSELGGHHTEAFF
D: .
J: TRBJ1-1
size: .
V: TRBV6-1

DNA: TGTGCCAGCAGTTTCACTTCGGCTGCAGGCAATGAGCAGTTCTTC
CDR3: CASSFTSAAGNEQFF
D: .
J: TRBJ2-1
size: few
V: TRBV27

DNA: TGTGCCAGCAGTTTCCAGGGGGATGAGCAGTTCTTC
CDR3: CASSFQGDEQFF
D: TRBD1
J: TRBJ2-1
size: .
V: TRBV27

DNA: TGTGCCATCAGTGATCGGGACTACCGCGACACCGGGGAGCTGTTTTTT
CDR3: CAISDRDYRDTGELFF
D: TRBD2
J: TRBJ2-2
size: .
V: TRBV10-3

DNA: TGTGCCAGCCTAGGGGTAAGGGCAGGCTACACCTTC
CDR3: CASLGVRAGYTF
D: .
J: TRBJ1-2
size: .
V: TRBV6-1

DNA: TGTGCCAGCAGTCTAGGACCCGGGGCCGGGGAGCTGTTTTTT
CDR3: CASSLGPGAGELFF
D: .
J: TRBJ2-2
size: few
V: TRBV12-3/TRBV12-4

DNA: TGTGCCAGCAGTTACACGTACGGATACAATGAGCAGTTCTTC
CDR3: CASSYTYGYNEQFF
D: .
J: TRBJ2-1
size: .
V: TRBV6-8

DNA: TGTGCCAGCAGTTTAACCAAGAACACTGAAGCTTTCTTT
CDR3: CASSLTKNTEAFF
D: .
J: TRBJ1-1
size: .
V: TRBV12-3/TRBV12-4

DNA: TGTGCCAGCAGACACATAAACACTCGATCACCCCTCCACTTT
CDR3: CASRHINTRSPLHF
D: .
J: TRBJ1-6
size: many
V: TRBV4-2

DNA: TGTGCCAGCAGCTTAAACGGGGTACGCGAGCAGTACTTC
CDR3: CASSLNGVREQYF
D: .
J: TRBJ2-7
size: few
V: TRBV7-2

DNA: TGTGCCAGTAGCCCCGGACATTTCTACGAGCAGTACTTC
CDR3: CASSPGHFYEQYF
D: .
J: TRBJ2-7
size: few
V: TRBV19

DNA: TGTGCCAGCAGCCACGGGGTGGTCAGTTCCTACAATGAGCAGTTCTTC
CDR3: CASSHGVVSSYNEQFF
D: .
J: TRBJ2-1
size: many
V: TRBV7-2

DNA: TGTGCCAGCAGTGGTAGCGGGGCCAACCATTACAATGAGCAGTTCTTC
CDR3: CASSGSGANHYNEQFF
D: TRBD2
J: TRBJ2-1
size: .
V: TRBV2

DNA: TGCGCCAGCGGCCGAAACACCGGGGAGCTGTTTTTT
CDR3: CASGRNTGELFF
D: .
J: TRBJ2-2
size: few
V: TRBV4-1

DNA: TGTGCCAGCAGCTTAGACAGGGGGTTTCGGAACACTGAAGCTTTCTTT
CDR3: CASSLDRGFRNTEAFF
D: TRBD1
J: TRBJ1-1
size: few
V: TRBV7-6

DNA: TGTGCCAGCAGACCCCCCGGGGGACATCTCACCTATGGCTACACCTTC
CDR3: CASRPPGGHLTYGYTF
D: .
J: TRBJ1-2
size: .
V: TRBV7-9

DNA: TGTGCCAGCAGCTTAGGCGCCTCAGATACGCAGTATTTT
CDR3: CASSLGASDTQYF
D: .
J: TRBJ2-3
size: many
V: TRBV7-6

DNA: TGTGCCAGCATTCAAGACAGGATCTATGGCTACACCTTC
CDR3: CASIQDRIYGYTF
D: .
J: TRBJ1-2
size: .
V: TRBV6-6

DNA: TGTGCCAGTAGTATAGATGAGAGCACATTGACCTTC
CDR3: CASSIDESTLTF
D: .
J: TRBJ1-2
size: .
V: TRBV19

DNA: TGTGCCAGCAGACTCAAAGCCACACCGCCTAACTATGGCTACACCTTC
CDR3: CASRLKATPPNYGYTF
D: .
J: TRBJ1-2
size: .
V: TRBV27

DNA: TGCGCCAGCAGCCCCGGGGAAGTTAATTCACCCCTCCACTTT
CDR3: CASSPGEVNSPLHF
D: .
J: TRBJ1-6
size: .
V: TRBV5-1

DNA: TGCGCCAGCAGCTTGGCAGATGGAGAACAGGGAAAATGGAGGACTGAAGCTTTCTTT
CDR3: CASSLADGEQGKWRTEAFF
D: .
J: TRBJ1-1
size: few
V: TRBV5-1

DNA: TGTGCCAGCACTACGGGACAGGGGGCTGTTGAGCAGTTCTTC
CDR3: CASTTGQGAVEQFF
D: TRBD1
J: TRBJ2-1
size: few
V: TRBV12-3/TRBV12-4

DNA: TGTGCCAGTAGTATATTTCCTCCGGCCATCACAGATACGCAGTATTTT
CDR3: CASSIFPPAITDTQYF
D: .
J: TRBJ2-3
size: .
V: TRBV19

DNA: TGTGCCAGCGGAGGATCTACCCCTATATATAGCGATCCCATGGGGATAGGTGAGCAGTTCTTC
CDR3: CASGGSTPIYSDPMGIGEQFF
D: .
J: TRBJ2-1
size: many
V: TRBV7-8